The present TCR beta chain was sequenced within a study of shared clonotypes between healthy human individuals. Study results and limitations: On the whole, naive subsets had larger estimated richness than memory subsets had.

Libraries were prepared by immunoSEQ multiplex PCR; TCRdb keeps only in-frame clonotypes and omits some of them. The data contain approximately 1.5 million clones, nearly 99% of them singletons. Trimming cost V 0 bases and J 3 bases, with 13 bases left between them. CDR3 length equals 15 residues. Germline-derived CDR1 and CDR2 are SGDLS and YYNGEE. A word on this clone: Its antigen is not known.

The rearrangement links TRBV9 to TRBJ2-7; D might be TRBD1 (5 bases). The receptor was isolated from a young man in good health. The material sequenced was naive CD4+ T cells sorted from blood. Subset defined: CD45RA+ positively selected. The CDR3 protein is CASSVEVGPGYEQYF. The CDR3 nucleotides read TGTGCCAGCAGCGTAGAAGTGGGGCCAGGCTACGAGCAGTACTTC.